This is a list of T cell receptor beta chains from one sample in a study of CD8 T cells in ankylosing spondylitis. TCRdb recomputed calls from the 5' RACE reads with MiXCR, one row per CDR3 protein. The sample has approximately 150,000 distinct CDR3 sequences; roughly 34% are singletons. The sample comprised synovial fluid, either unsorted or a sorted T cell fraction (not recorded which). These receptors originate from a male donor with ankylosing spondylitis. CDR3s include the opening cysteine and the closing phenylalanine or tryptophan. The D gene is left open where the match is weak. The listing skips clone size in some rows; elsewhere it reads once, few, many or a size class.

clone size	V gene	J gene	D gene	CDR3 protein	CDR3 DNA
many	TRBV7-8	TRBJ2-5	-	CASSVRGETQYF	TGTGCCAGCAGTGTTCGGGGGGAGACCCAGTACTTC
many	TRBV20-1	TRBJ2-5	TRBD2	CSAKRGGQETQYF	TGCAGTGCTAAGCGGGGGGGCCAGGAGACCCAGTACTTC
many	TRBV6-5	TRBJ2-7	-	CASSYSASYEQYF	TGTGCCAGCAGTTACTCCGCCTCTTACGAGCAGTACTTC
-	TRBV20-1	TRBJ2-3	TRBD2	CSAISGSLRTDTQYF	TGCAGTGCTATAAGCGGGAGCTTACGCACAGATACGCAGTATTTT
-	TRBV28	TRBJ2-3	-	CASSSPASVDTDTQYF	TGTGCCAGCAGTTCCCCGGCTAGCGTAGACACAGATACGCAGTATTTT
-	TRBV3-1	TRBJ2-7	-	CASSPWAGRNEQYF	TGTGCCAGCAGCCCTTGGGCGGGGCGGAACGAGCAGTACTTC
few	TRBV12-3/TRBV12-4	TRBJ2-7	-	CASSLESGYEQYF	TGTGCCAGCAGTTTAGAATCAGGGTACGAGCAGTACTTC
many	TRBV12-5	TRBJ2-3	-	CASGFERPTDTQYF	TGTGCTAGTGGTTTTGAAAGGCCCACAGATACGCAGTATTTT
few	TRBV4-3	TRBJ2-3	-	CASSQDRLADTQYF	TGCGCCAGCAGCCAAGATCGGCTAGCGGATACGCAGTATTTT
many	TRBV27	TRBJ1-1	-	CASSKETGRGEAFF	TGTGCCAGCAGCAAAGAAACAGGGCGCGGTGAAGCTTTCTTT
many	TRBV7-9	TRBJ1-3	-	CASSLLGGNTIYF	TGTGCCAGCAGCCTACTAGGCGGAAACACCATATATTTT
-	TRBV15	TRBJ2-7	-	CATSRGTLAYEQYF	TGTGCCACCAGCCGCGGGACCTTAGCCTACGAGCAGTACTTC
many	TRBV5-1	TRBJ2-1	TRBD2	CASSALAGHYNEQFF	TGCGCCAGCAGCGCCCTAGCGGGACATTACAATGAGCAGTTCTTC
many	TRBV25-1	TRBJ1-1	-	CASREDTEAFF	TGTGCCAGCAGGGAGGACACTGAAGCTTTCTTT
-	TRBV7-2	TRBJ1-2	TRBD1	CASSYPGQLRLDGYTF	TGTGCCAGCAGCTACCCGGGACAGTTAAGGCTGGATGGCTACACCTTC
-	TRBV18	TRBJ2-5	-	CASSPRAGVETQYF	TGTGCCAGCTCACCACGCGCCGGGGTAGAGACCCAGTACTTC
-	TRBV7-2	TRBJ2-7	-	CASSPQGQTNEQYF	TGTGCCAGCAGCCCGCAGGGCCAAACCAACGAGCAGTACTTC
-	TRBV30	TRBJ1-5	TRBD1	CAWSADRDQPQHF	TGTGCCTGGAGTGCTGACAGGGATCAGCCCCAGCATTTT
-	TRBV5-1	TRBJ2-3	-	CASSAARPEDTQYF	TGCGCCAGCAGCGCCGCGCGCCCTGAAGATACGCAGTATTTT
few	TRBV11-2	TRBJ1-4	TRBD1	CASSHGDRDNEKLFF	TGTGCCAGCAGCCACGGGGACAGGGATAATGAAAAACTGTTTTTT
-	TRBV20-1	TRBJ2-7	TRBD2	CSASGTSGMYYEQYF	TGCAGTGCAAGTGGGACTAGCGGGATGTACTACGAGCAGTACTTC
few	TRBV7-2	TRBJ1-1	-	CASSFSNREAFF	TGTGCCAGCAGCTTTTCCAACCGAGAAGCTTTCTTT
-	TRBV3-1	TRBJ2-7	-	CASSQSRDEQYF	TGTGCCAGCAGCCAATCCAGGGACGAGCAGTACTTC
many	TRBV7-9	TRBJ1-3	-	CASSFGSGNTIYF	TGTGCCAGCAGCTTCGGGTCTGGAAACACCATATATTTT
few	TRBV4-1	TRBJ1-6	-	CASSQDPGGGYSSYNSPLHF	TGCGCCAGCAGCCAAGATCCCGGGGGAGGATACAGCTCCTATAATTCACCCCTCCACTTT
few	TRBV9	TRBJ1-6	-	CASSVAETWGNSPLHF	TGTGCCAGCAGCGTAGCTGAGACTTGGGGGAATTCACCCCTCCACTTT
once	TRBV6-8	TRBJ2-5	-	CASQETQYF	TGTGCCAGTCAAGAGACCCAGTACTTC
many	TRBV29-1	TRBJ1-1	-	CSVARDTNTEAFF	TGCAGCGTCGCCCGGGACACGAACACTGAAGCTTTCTTT
medium-sized	TRBV10-3	TRBJ2-7	TRBD1	CAISVRPGTASYEQYF	TGTGCCATCAGTGTCCGCCCGGGGACAGCTTCCTACGAGCAGTACTTC
-	TRBV28	TRBJ1-5	-	CASRPRDSNQPQHF	TGTGCCAGCAGGCCCCGGGACAGCAATCAGCCCCAGCATTTT
many	TRBV29-1	TRBJ1-2	-	CSVHTGTANYGYTF	TGCAGCGTTCATACCGGGACGGCTAACTATGGCTACACCTTC
few	TRBV6-1	TRBJ2-5	-	CASSNGGPETQYF	TGTGCCAGCAGTAATGGGGGGCCCGAGACCCAGTACTTC
few	TRBV9	TRBJ2-7	-	CASSPQLASYEQYF	TGTGCCAGCAGCCCACAACTAGCCTCCTACGAGCAGTACTTC
-	TRBV7-2	TRBJ2-2	TRBD1	CASSGGQALTGELFF	TGTGCCAGCAGCGGGGGACAGGCCCTCACCGGGGAGCTGTTTTTT
few	TRBV29-1	TRBJ1-1	TRBD1	CSVPQGLKNTEAFF	TGCAGCGTCCCACAGGGGTTAAAGAACACTGAAGCTTTCTTT
few	TRBV12-3/TRBV12-4	TRBJ1-1	-	CASRPQQGWTEAFF	TGTGCCAGCAGGCCCCAACAGGGCTGGACTGAAGCTTTCTTT
-	TRBV19	TRBJ2-2	-	CATKQSPYTGELFF	TGTGCCACGAAACAAAGCCCCTACACCGGGGAGCTGTTTTTT
-	TRBV20-1	TRBJ1-1	TRBD1	CSARGETETGLRDTEAFF	TGCAGTGCTAGGGGGGAAACGGAGACAGGGCTTAGGGACACTGAAGCTTTCTTT
-	TRBV5-1	TRBJ2-1	TRBD2	CASSSGGVDEQFF	TGCGCCAGCAGTAGCGGGGGGGTTGATGAGCAGTTCTTC